The rows below give T cell receptor beta chains drawn from one sample of a study of OX40 agonist ivuxolimab in advanced cancers. Repertoires were generated with immunoSEQ multiplex PCR, while TCRdb's copy carries only in-frame clones and drops some. The profile shows fewer than 70,000 clones, more than 70% of them singletons. The sequenced sample was CD4+ or CD8+ T cells sorted from blood, obtained in a trial of the OX40 agonist ivuxolimab. The source of these receptors is an adult with an advanced solid tumor such as melanoma, head and neck, liver or kidney cancer. CDR3s include the opening cysteine and the closing phenylalanine or tryptophan. Fields, in order: D gene, J gene, V gene, clone size, CDR3 protein, CDR3 DNA. The D gene is left open where the match is weak. Rows may omit the clone size; those that give it use once, few, many or a size class.

D: NA
J: TRBJ1-5
V: TRBV5-6
size: NA
CDR3: CASSLDPWQPQHF
DNA: TGTGCCAGCAGCTTGGACCCCTGGCAGCCCCAGCATTTT

D: TRBD1
J: TRBJ1-4
V: TRBV10-3
size: once
CDR3: CAISRTGEEKLFF
DNA: TGTGCCATCAGTCGGACAGGGGAAGAAAAACTGTTTTTT

D: NA
J: TRBJ1-4
V: TRBV6-6
size: NA
CDR3: CASYGAPKEKLFF
DNA: TGTGCCAGCTACGGGGCGCCTAAGGAAAAACTGTTTTTT

D: NA
J: TRBJ2-7
V: TRBV18
size: NA
CDR3: CASSPGQGGEQYF
DNA: TGTGCCAGCTCACCGGGGCAGGGCGGCGAGCAGTACTTC

D: NA
J: TRBJ1-6
V: TRBV6-5
size: NA
CDR3: CASSYSAQGNSPLHF
DNA: TGTGCCAGCAGTTACTCGGCCCAGGGTAATTCACCCCTCCACTTT

D: TRBD1
J: TRBJ1-3
V: TRBV4-2
size: NA
CDR3: CASSQDLGKGGINTIYF
DNA: TGTGCCAGCAGCCAAGATCTCGGAAAAGGGGGCATAAACACCATATATTTT

D: TRBD2
J: TRBJ2-3
V: TRBV2
size: NA
CDR3: CASTFSGGAPDTQYF
DNA: TGTGCCAGCACTTTTAGCGGGGGGGCCCCAGATACGCAGTATTTT

D: NA
J: TRBJ1-3
V: TRBV30
size: once
CDR3: CAWRLEGNTIYF
DNA: TGTGCCTGGAGGCTCGAAGGAAACACCATATATTTT

D: NA
J: TRBJ2-5
V: TRBV5-1
size: once
CDR3: CASSSGRVEETQYF
DNA: TGCGCCAGCAGCTCGGGAAGGGTCGAGGAGACCCAGTACTTC

D: NA
J: TRBJ1-2
V: TRBV7-8
size: NA
CDR3: CASSRGGLNKANYGYTF
DNA: TGTGCCAGCAGCAGGGGCGGTTTAAATAAAGCTAACTATGGCTACACCTTC

D: TRBD2
J: TRBJ2-5
V: TRBV5-1
size: NA
CDR3: CASSPSPSGGGETQYF
DNA: TGCGCCAGCAGCCCGAGTCCTAGCGGGGGGGGAGAGACCCAGTACTTC

D: TRBD1
J: TRBJ1-2
V: TRBV11-2
size: NA
CDR3: CASTQGRRQGRHGYTF
DNA: TGTGCCAGCACCCAGGGTCGGCGACAGGGTCGGCATGGCTACACCTTC

D: NA
J: TRBJ2-5
V: TRBV7-9
size: NA
CDR3: CASSTTSPTRRETQYF
DNA: TGTGCCAGCAGCACCACCTCCCCGACTAGACGGGAGACCCAGTACTTC

D: NA
J: TRBJ1-3
V: TRBV2
size: few
CDR3: CASSVGGPGTGNTIYF
DNA: TGTGCCAGCAGTGTGGGAGGGCCAGGGACTGGAAACACCATATATTTT

D: NA
J: TRBJ2-3
V: TRBV10-3
size: few
CDR3: CAISGGLPADTQYF
DNA: TGTGCCATCAGTGGCGGGCTCCCGGCAGATACGCAGTATTTT

D: NA
J: TRBJ1-6
V: TRBV5-4
size: NA
CDR3: CASSLAGVHGDSPLHF
DNA: TGTGCCAGCAGCTTGGCCGGAGTCCACGGAGATAGCCCACTCCACTTT

D: TRBD1
J: TRBJ1-5
V: TRBV29-1
size: once
CDR3: CSASRGAAQPQHF
DNA: TGCAGCGCAAGCAGGGGGGCGGCTCAGCCCCAGCATTTT

D: NA
J: TRBJ2-3
V: TRBV5-5
size: NA
CDR3: CASSFPGDPDTQYF
DNA: TGTGCCAGCAGCTTTCCAGGGGATCCAGATACGCAGTATTTT